This TCR beta chain was profiled in a study of blood T cell repertoires in COVID-19. CDR1 and CDR2 (germline): SEHNR, FQNEAQ (reference sequence). This CDR3 comprises 15 residues. The trim removed 5 bases at V and 8 bases at J, leaving 10 bases unmatched. Profiling relied on immunoSEQ multiplex PCR, and the TCRdb table lists in-frame clones only, not all of them. Here the sample spans about 220,000 clones, approximately 78% being singletons. Sequencing input: peripheral blood. The source is a woman at least 80 years old with COVID-19, enrolled during active disease. This chain joins TRBV7-9 and TRBJ1-4, with 8 bases lining up with TRBD1. The CDR3 sequence: CASSRNTGGREKLFF. In nucleotides, the CDR3 is TGTGCCAGCAGCCGAAACACAGGGGGAAGGGAAAAACTGTTTTTT.